The clone carrying this T cell receptor beta chain showed up just once. The identical CDR3 is also encoded by other nucleotide sequences in the sample. The data originate from a study of blood T cell repertoires in COVID-19. Overall study context: Spain, Italy and the United States supplied samples that represented acute and convalescent COVID-19. From T cells, B-cell-depleted T cells, or PBMCs came the material, which was cDNA or gDNA.

CDR1 and CDR2 from the germline V gene are SGDLS and YYNGEE. The CDR3 totals 13 residues. The germline V and J ends were trimmed by 0 bases and 3 bases, with 7 bases remaining between them. Under the authors' procedure: By means of reference gene primer amplification, nucleated cell counts were estimated. Clones were sequenced by immunoSEQ multiplex PCR, and TCRdb holds only the in-frame ones, with some missing. V and J calls plus clone size are reproduced from that table; the DNA served to infer D and trimming. The table lists around 40,000 clones, roughly 89% of them singletons. The chain employs TRBV9 and TRBJ2-7, with D possibly being TRBD2 (6 bases). The sequencing sample was made of peripheral blood. The sequence derives from a man aged 50-60 years with active COVID-19. CDR3 sequence (DNA): TGTGCCAGCAGCGTAGGGGGGGACTACGAGCAGTACTTC. Amino acid sequence: CASSVGGDYEQYF.